This entry lists 29 T cell receptor beta chains sequenced from one sample in a study of EBV T-cell therapy then PD-1 blockade in nasopharyngeal carcinoma (dated by TCRdb to the early 2020s). These receptors' targets are unknown. Read against the paper, the sample's time point label means: 266 days after commencement of treatment, after nivolumab therapy. The treatment or condition label on this specimen signifies: AdE1-LMPpoly-expanded autologous EBV-specific T-cell therapy followed by anti-PD-1 nivolumab. The protocol used for the library was the immunoSEQ multiplex PCR assay. What TCRdb holds here is the immuneACCESS table cut down to in-frame rearrangements. Part of the clones is not present; checked against another copy, under half of the missing clones reflect an unresolved V gene, and the others are unexplained. Here the sample has tens of thousands of clones; 80% to 90% occur a single time. The top ten constitute approximately 31% of the sample.

The source material was CD8+ T cells from blood, sampled at day 266 from a patient whose treatment included autologous EBV-specific T cells and nivolumab. These receptors all stem from a man aged 35 to 55 with nasopharyngeal carcinoma.

The V and J genes are TRBV7-9 and TRBJ2-5; 9 nucleotides line up with TRBD1. J gave up 3 bases and V 3 bases, and 11 bases lay outside the gene matches. The CDR3 totals 17 residues. Germline lookup yields CDR1 SEHNR and CDR2 FQNEAQ (reference sequence). CDR3 amino acids: CASSFTPDRGGKETQYF. CDR3 bases: TGTGCCAGCAGCTTTACCCCGGACAGGGGAGGCAAAGAGACCCAGTACTTC.

This chain connects TRBV4-3 to TRBJ2-7; D is unclear. This CDR3 is 13 amino acids long. Per the germline V gene, CDR1 is LGHNA and CDR2 is YSLEER. Trimming cost V 1 base and J 7 bases, with 11 bases left between them. The CDR3: CASSQVVGQEQYF. For the CDR3, the DNA is TGCGCCAGCAGCCAAGTAGTAGGGCAGGAGCAGTACTTC.

This clone was observed once. The rearrangement uses TRBV18 and TRBJ2-7, with no clear D. Trimming stripped 6 bases from V and 5 bases from J, with 11 bases between. Germline assignment: CDR1 KGHSH and CDR2 LQKENI. CDR3 size: 12 residues. CDR3 region: CASSPRPHEQYF. The CDR3 DNA is TGTGCCAGCTCCCCCCGTCCTCACGAGCAGTACTTC.

The rearrangement uses TRBV7-7 and TRBJ2-2; 8 nucleotides agree with TRBD1. Unmatched junction bases numbered 9, after V lost 5 bases and J lost 4 bases. The germline CDR1 and CDR2 sequences are SSHAT and FNYEAQ (reference sequence). This CDR3 has 16 residues. The CDR3 nucleotides are TGTGCCAGCAGCGCCCGGACAGGGTTGGGCACCGGGGAGCTGTTTTTT. Its protein is CASSARTGLGTGELFF. Using reference TRBV7-7 and TRBJ2-2 for the parts outside the CDR3, the full variable domain is GAGVSQSPRYKVTKRGQDVTLRCDPISSHATLYWYQQALGQGPEFLTYFNYEAQPDKSGLPSDRFSAERPEGSISTLTIQRTEQRDSAMYRCASSARTGLGTGELFFGEGSRLTVL.

The rearrangement links TRBV9 to TRBJ2-3; D perhaps matches TRBD2 (5 bases). The CDR3 spans 14 residues. Germline CDR1 is SGDLS and CDR2 is YYNGEE. Deletions cut 7 bases from V and 0 bases from J, with 12 bases between. This CDR3 is CASRGPFSTDTQYF. The CDR3 nucleotides are TGTGCCAGCCGGGGTCCCTTTAGCACAGATACGCAGTATTTT. The full variable domain, with the rest looked up from reference TRBV9 and TRBJ2-3, is DSGVTQTPKHLITATGQRVTLRCSPRSGDLSVYWYQQSLDQGLQFLIQYYNGEERAKGNILERFSAQQFPDLHSELNLSSLELGDSALYFCASRGPFSTDTQYFGPGTRLTVL.

V usage is TRBV6-5 and J usage is TRBJ2-3, with TRBD2 identical over 8 bases. This CDR3 contains 14 residues. The V segment lost 10 bases and the J segment 1 base; nucleotides outside the gene matches: 7. Germline-derived CDR1 and CDR2 are MNHEY and SVGAGI. The CDR3 bases are TGTGCCATCTCTGGAGCGGGGGGCACAGATACGCAGTATTTT. Its protein product is CAISGAGGTDTQYF.

The J gene is TRBJ2-7, the V gene TRBV6-2 or TRBV6-3, with D perhaps TRBD1 (5 bases). From germline, CDR1 is MNHEY and CDR2 SVGEGT. With 2 bases removed from V and 3 bases from J, the gap between germline ends came to 11 bases. This CDR3 has 14 amino acids. The CDR3 bases are TGTGCCAGCAGTTACGACCAGGGTGTCTACGAGCAGTACTTC. Translation: CASSYDQGVYEQYF.

The chain combines TRBV6-2 or TRBV6-3 with TRBJ2-7; TRBD1 aligns across 8 bases. Unmatched junction bases numbered 1, after V lost 1 base and J lost 2 bases. The CDR3 extends over 14 amino acids. Germline V gene lookup returns CDR1 MNHEY and CDR2 SVGEGT. CDR3: CASSYWTGPYEQYF. For the CDR3, the DNA is TGTGCCAGCAGTTACTGGACAGGGCCCTACGAGCAGTACTTC.

This chain uses TRBV6-2 or TRBV6-3 with TRBJ2-3; D ambiguous. Germline CDR1 is MNHEY and CDR2 is SVGEGT. The CDR3 extends over 15 amino acids. V was shortened by 0 bases and J by 2 bases, with 9 bases between the two germline ends. The CDR3 coding sequence is TGTGCCAGCAGTTACTCGGTCTCCCCCACAGATACGCAGTATTTT. Its translation: CASSYSVSPTDTQYF.

Only a few counts were recorded for this clone. This chain connects TRBV12-5 to TRBJ1-1; D not resolved. V was shortened by 3 bases and J by 5 bases, with 4 bases between the two germline ends. Germline V gives CDR1 LGHNT, CDR2 FRNRAP. The CDR3 extends over 11 amino acids. The CDR3 spells CASGLSTEAFF. In DNA, the CDR3 is TGTGCTAGTGGTTTAAGTACTGAAGCTTTCTTT.

This chain links TRBV2 with TRBJ1-3; maybe TRBD1 (6 bases). Trimming removed 1 base at V and 1 base at J, with 11 bases between. The CDR3 sequence is 16 residues long. From germline, CDR1 is SNHLY and CDR2 FYNNEI. The CDR3 sequence is CASSEVGALSGNTIYF. CDR3 in DNA: TGTGCCAGCAGTGAAGTGGGGGCCCTTTCTGGAAACACCATATATTTT.

The rearrangement uses TRBV4-2 and TRBJ2-3; D is possibly TRBD2 (6 bases). V lost 1 base to trimming and J lost 3 bases, with 14 bases between them. CDR1 and CDR2 from the germline V gene are LGHNA and YNFKEQ. The CDR3 contains 16 residues. Here the CDR3 reads CASSQAGDRNTDTQYF. In nucleotides, the CDR3 is TGTGCCAGCAGCCAAGCGGGGGACCGAAATACAGATACGCAGTATTTT.

This rearrangement joins TRBV9 to TRBJ2-7, with unresolved D. The CDR3 covers 16 residues. The germline gives CDR1 SGDLS, CDR2 YYNGEE. Trimming pared 0 bases from V and 0 bases from J, leaving 13 bases between. The CDR3 nucleotides read TGTGCCAGCAGCGTAGGGCAGGCGTCCCCCTCCTACGAGCAGTACTTC. Translating gives CASSVGQASPSYEQYF.

The chain joins TRBV5-1 to TRBJ2-5, with TRBD1 matching 9 bases. The CDR3 runs 19 residues. V shed 4 bases and J 3 bases; nucleotides not matched to a gene: 19. From germline, CDR1 is SGHRS and CDR2 YFSETQ. This CDR3 reads CASSPGVMLGTGSKETQYF. The CDR3 bases are TGCGCCAGCAGCCCGGGGGTCATGCTTGGGACAGGGAGTAAAGAGACCCAGTACTTC.

The chain uses TRBV6-5 and TRBJ1-2; the D gene is possibly TRBD1 (5 bases). The V and J ends lost 2 bases and 4 bases respectively, with 14 bases between them. The germline CDR1 and CDR2 sequences are MNHEY and SVGAGI. The CDR3 sequence is 15 residues long. The CDR3 sequence is CASSYTRGSIYGYTF. The CDR3 region has the DNA TGTGCCAGCAGTTACACCCGGGGCAGCATCTATGGCTACACCTTC.

V usage is TRBV7-9 and J usage is TRBJ2-3; weak D call: TRBD1 (6 bases). Deletions cut 1 base from V and 2 bases from J, with 16 bases between. The CDR3 extends over 17 amino acids. CDR1 is SEHNR, CDR2 FQNEAQ, per germline (reference sequence). In nucleotides, the CDR3 is TGTGCCAGCAGCTTAGTCTTCCAGGGGTTTTTCACAGATACGCAGTATTTT. Translating it yields CASSLVFQGFFTDTQYF.

The chain links TRBV7-8 to TRBJ2-7; 7 nucleotides line up with TRBD1. The CDR3 is made up of 16 amino acids. The germline gives CDR1 SGHVS, CDR2 FQNEAQ. Trimming removed 1 base from V and 0 bases from J; junction bases left unmatched: 6. The CDR3 sequence is CASSLGPGQTSYEQYF. CDR3 bases: TGTGCCAGCAGCTTAGGTCCGGGACAGACCTCCTACGAGCAGTACTTC.

The V call is TRBV19, the J call TRBJ1-5, with D maybe TRBD1 (6 bases). Trimming took 8 bases from V and 2 from J, leaving 16 bases between them. This CDR3 is built from 15 residues. Germline V lookup: CDR1 LNHDA, CDR2 SQIVND (reference sequence). The CDR3 region has the DNA TGTGCCAGTTCGCCGACAGGCGGCGGCAATCAGCCCCAGCATTTT. This gives the protein CASSPTGGGNQPQHF.

The DNA for the CDR3 is TGTGCCAGCAGCTTAAACCCCCGACAGGGGAACTATGGCTACACCTTC. It is translated as CASSLNPRQGNYGYTF. V and J are TRBV5-6 and TRBJ1-2; 8 bases line up with TRBD1. Germline V lookup: CDR1 SGHDT, CDR2 YYEEEE. V gave up 2 bases and J gave up 2 bases; unmatched junction bases: 8. The CDR3 extends over 16 amino acids.

CDR3 DNA: TGTGCCAGCAGCTTGTCTTGGCAGGACAGCGAGCAGTACTTC. This sequence encodes CASSLSWQDSEQYF. The chain has TRBV5-6 and TRBJ2-7, with D possibly matching TRBD1 (6 bases). The V and J ends lost 1 base and 6 bases respectively, with 14 bases between them. The germline V gene has CDR1 SGHDT and CDR2 YYEEEE. This CDR3 has 14 residues.

This clone appeared a few times. The chain recombines TRBV7-9 with TRBJ2-5, with TRBD2 matching over 9 bases. The length of the CDR3 is 16 residues. Germline V gives CDR1 SEHNR, CDR2 FQNEAQ (reference sequence). Trimming at V came to 5 bases and at J to 6 bases, leaving 13 bases not matched to a gene. The CDR3 protein is CASSPPGELAGKTQYF. In DNA form, the CDR3 reads TGTGCCAGCAGCCCCCCGGGTGAGCTAGCGGGGAAGACCCAGTACTTC. Using reference TRBV7-9 and TRBJ2-5 for the parts outside the CDR3, the full variable domain is DTGVSQNPRHKITKRGQNVTFRCDPISEHNRLYWYRQTLGQGPEFLTYFQNEAQLEKSRLLSDRFSAERPKGSFSTLEIQRTEQGDSAMYLCASSPPGELAGKTQYFGPGTRLLVL.

The count of this clone is one. The chain carries TRBV4-3 and TRBJ2-3; perhaps TRBD2 as D (7 bases). The V gene's germline CDR1 is LGHNA and CDR2 YSLEER. The V end lost 5 bases, the J end lost 3 bases, and 12 bases lay between the germline ends. The CDR3 length is 14 residues. For the CDR3, the DNA is TGCGCCAGCAGCGAGGGAGGGGGGACAGATACGCAGTATTTT. Residues: CASSEGGGTDTQYF.

V usage is TRBV4-3 and J usage is TRBJ2-3; 14 bases are shared with TRBD2. Germline V lookup: CDR1 LGHNA, CDR2 YSLEER. The ends lost 4 bases at V and 2 bases at J; junction bases unmatched: 11. The CDR3 is 19 amino acids. CDR3 protein: CASSPGTGTSGGPTDTQYF. In nucleotides, the CDR3 is TGCGCCAGCAGCCCAGGGACAGGGACTAGCGGGGGACCCACAGATACGCAGTATTTT.

J is TRBJ1-2 and V is TRBV24-1; 7 bases match TRBD1. The CDR3 contains 15 residues. The V and J ends lost 5 bases and 2 bases, in that order; junction bases with no gene match: 7. The V gene's germline CDR1 is KGHDR and CDR2 SFDVKD. In DNA, the CDR3 is TGTGCCACCAGTGTCCGGACAGGCAAAAACTATGGCTACACCTTC. Translating gives CATSVRTGKNYGYTF.

V gene TRBV11-2 combines with J gene TRBJ1-6; 9 nucleotides agree with TRBD1. Germline lookup yields CDR1 SGHAT and CDR2 FQNNGV. The J segment lost 6 bases and the V segment lost 1 base, leaving 1 base of the junction unmatched. The CDR3 is made up of 15 amino acids. The CDR3 protein is CASSLGDRANSPLHF. The DNA for the CDR3 is TGTGCCAGCAGCTTAGGGGACAGGGCTAATTCACCCCTCCACTTT.

The chain recombines TRBV9 with TRBJ2-3, with TRBD2 matching 8 bases. V shed 3 bases and J 4 bases; nucleotides not matched to a gene: 4. This CDR3 region has 14 residues. Germline CDR1 reads SGDLS; CDR2 reads YYNGEE. CDR3 coding DNA: TGTGCCAGCAGCGCCGGGGGGGGCCCAGATACGCAGTATTTT. Amino acids: CASSAGGGPDTQYF.

The chain has TRBV29-1 and TRBJ1-2, with D tentatively TRBD1 (5 bases). CDR1 SQVTM and CDR2 ANQGSEA come from the germline V gene. The CDR3 has 16 amino acids. Trimming shortened V by 3 bases and J by 4 bases, and 21 bases separated the two germline ends. The CDR3 sequence: CSVDGRESGGFYGYTF. CDR3 DNA: TGCAGCGTTGATGGCAGGGAAAGCGGAGGCTTCTATGGCTACACCTTC.

This chain links TRBV2 with TRBJ2-7; D remains ambiguous. In germline, CDR1 is SNHLY, CDR2 FYNNEI. V lost 8 bases and J 6 bases, leaving 8 bases between the germline ends. There are 10 residues in the CDR3. CDR3 in DNA: TGTGCCAGCGTCGATTCCGAGCAGTACTTC. Translated, it gives CASVDSEQYF.

The J gene is TRBJ2-1, the V gene TRBV6-4; D perhaps matches TRBD2 (6 bases). V was pared by 0 bases and J by 6 bases, with 12 bases between. Germline assignment: CDR1 MRHNA and CDR2 SNTAGT. This CDR3 comprises 15 residues. CDR3 in DNA: TGTGCCAGCAGTGACTCTCCGGGAGTGGTCAATGAGCAGTTCTTC. Its protein product is CASSDSPGVVNEQFF.